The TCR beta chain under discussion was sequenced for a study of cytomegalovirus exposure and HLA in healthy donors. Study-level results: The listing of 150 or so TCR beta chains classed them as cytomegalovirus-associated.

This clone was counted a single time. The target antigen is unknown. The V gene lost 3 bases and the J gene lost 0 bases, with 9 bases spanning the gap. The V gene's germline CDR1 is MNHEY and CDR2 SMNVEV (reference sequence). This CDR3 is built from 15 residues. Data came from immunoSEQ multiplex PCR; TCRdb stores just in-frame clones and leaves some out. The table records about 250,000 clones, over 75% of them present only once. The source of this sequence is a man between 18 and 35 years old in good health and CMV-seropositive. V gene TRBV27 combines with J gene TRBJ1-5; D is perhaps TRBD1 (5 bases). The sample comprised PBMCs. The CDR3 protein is CASSLAQGSNQPQHF. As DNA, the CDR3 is TGTGCCAGCAGTTTGGCGCAGGGTAGCAATCAGCCCCAGCATTTT.